This passage covers 9 T cell receptor beta chains from one sample sequenced in a study of cytomegalovirus exposure and HLA in healthy donors. Primers included in the PCR were 60 Vbeta and 13 Jbeta primers. The assay was immunoSEQ multiplex PCR, and TCRdb's table has in-frame clones only and misses some. The data contain around 99,000 clones, approximately 70% of them singletons. Material: PBMCs. The receptors shown here come from an older woman in good health and CMV-seropositive.

This clone was seen more than once but under ten times. The chain carries TRBV5-1 and TRBJ1-2; TRBD1 matches at 7 bases. The CDR3 totals 14 residues. The J segment lost 6 bases and the V segment lost 4 bases, leaving 9 bases of the junction unmatched. In germline, CDR1 is SGHRS, CDR2 YFSETQ. This CDR3 is CASSAPGQPHGYTF. The DNA for the CDR3 is TGCGCCAGCAGCGCACCGGGACAGCCCCATGGCTACACCTTC.

This clone appeared a few times. V gene TRBV5-1 combines with J gene TRBJ2-5, with 10 bases fitting TRBD1. The CDR3 runs to 16 residues. CDR1 and CDR2 (germline): SGHRS, YFSETQ. With 4 bases clipped from V and 5 bases from J, the junction kept 11 bases outside the gene matches. CDR3: CASSTSGTGVLETQYF. The CDR3 bases are TGCGCCAGCAGCACCTCCGGGACAGGGGTGCTGGAGACCCAGTACTTC.

This clone was observed a single time. The rearrangement uses TRBV11-2 and TRBJ1-1; D remains unclear. This CDR3 is built from 10 residues. CDR1 SGHAT and CDR2 FQNNGV come from the germline V gene. The ends were cut back, 6 bases at V and 7 bases at J, with 6 bases in the middle. Written as DNA, the CDR3 is TGTGCCAGCAGTAGAGGTGAAGCTTTCTTT. Amino acids: CASSRGEAFF.

A few counts support this clone. The V gene is TRBV29-1, the J gene TRBJ2-3, with 9 bases fitting TRBD2. The V gene's germline CDR1 is SQVTM and CDR2 ANQGSEA. V gave up 5 bases and J gave up 4 bases; unmatched junction bases: 4. The CDR3 is 13 residues long. CDR3 in amino acids: CSVRTSAADTQYF. The CDR3 nucleotides read TGCAGCGTTCGGACTAGCGCGGCAGATACGCAGTATTTT.

The rearrangement uses TRBV5-4 and TRBJ1-6; D remains ambiguous. Germline CDR1 SGHNT, CDR2 YYREEE (reference sequence). Trimming pared 7 bases from V and 7 bases from J, leaving 15 bases between. The CDR3 is made up of 14 amino acids. CDR3 nucleotides: TGTGCCAGCGGCCCTATCGGAGAGAATTCACCCCTCCACTTT. This translates into CASGPIGENSPLHF. Based on the CDR3 plus reference TRBV5-4 and TRBJ1-6, the full variable domain is ETGVTQSPTHLIKTRGQQVTLRCSSQSGHNTVSWYQQALGQGPQFIFQYYREEENGRGNFPPRFSGLQFPNYSSELNVNALELDDSALYLCASGPIGENSPLHFGNGTRLTVT.

This chain joins TRBV27 and TRBJ2-3; 10 nucleotides agree with TRBD2. CDR1 is MNHEY, CDR2 SMNVEV, per germline (reference sequence). The CDR3 loop spans 17 amino acids. J was trimmed by 2 bases and V by 3 bases; bases with no gene match: 8. CDR3 sequence (DNA): TGTGCCAGCAGTTTTTACATAGCGGGGGGACTCACAGATACGCAGTATTTT. Amino acids: CASSFYIAGGLTDTQYF.

This clone was counted a single time. The gene calls are TRBV9 and TRBJ1-2; 8 bases fit TRBD1. With 3 bases clipped from V and 5 bases from J, the junction kept 9 bases outside the gene matches. This CDR3 is 15 amino acids long. The germline gives CDR1 SGDLS, CDR2 YYNGEE. In nucleotides, the CDR3 is TGTGCCAGCAGCGGAACGGTGACAGGGGAGTATGGCTACACCTTC. Translated, it gives CASSGTVTGEYGYTF.

The chain joins TRBV9 to TRBJ1-1; D not certain. The CDR3 loop spans 14 amino acids. V was clipped by 4 bases and J by 5 bases, with 15 bases between them. Germline V lookup: CDR1 SGDLS, CDR2 YYNGEE. This chain's CDR3 is CASSPTGLRTEAFF. The CDR3 DNA is TGTGCCAGCAGCCCTACCGGTTTGAGGACTGAAGCTTTCTTT.

The chain couples TRBV5-1 to TRBJ2-7, with 8 bases aligning to TRBD2. The CDR3 is made up of 14 amino acids. Trimming took 3 bases from V and 2 from J; bases not matched to a gene: 4. CDR1 is SGHRS, CDR2 YFSETQ, per germline. In DNA form, the CDR3 reads TGCGCCAGCAGCTCCGGGGGGGTCCCCTACGAGCAGTACTTC. It specifies CASSSGGVPYEQYF. Together with reference TRBV5-1 and TRBJ2-7, the CDR3 gives the full variable domain: KAGVTQTPRYLIKTRGQQVTLSCSPISGHRSVSWYQQTPGQGLQFLFEYFSETQRNKGNFPGRFSGRQFSNSRSEMNVSTLELGDSALYLCASSSGGVPYEQYFGPGTRLTVT.